These 2 T cell receptor beta chains were all obtained from the same sample, sequenced in a study of blood T cells in healthy people across ages. A second PCR, run for about 7 to 11 cycles, used a sample-barcoded 5' primer plus a J-beta primer mix. MiXCR, applied by TCRdb to the 5' RACE reads, yields one record per CDR3 protein. The data hold more than 900,000 distinct CDR3 sequences, with about 27% observed a single time. These data were also reused for a study on T cells of mothers and their children.

The sample taken for sequencing was blood. All receptors derive from a woman between 40 and 50 years old in good health.

On this clonotype itself: Since a much larger clone is just one base distant, this may be a read error. J is TRBJ1-3 and V is TRBV18; no clear D gene. The CDR3 is 19 residues long. In germline, CDR1 is KGHSH, CDR2 LQKENI. This CDR3 reads CASTPNGPGPQSSGNTIYF. CDR3 coding DNA: TGTGCCAGCACACCAAACGGCCCGGGCCCGCAGAGCTCTGGAAACACCATATATTTT. The full variable domain, its missing parts supplied by reference TRBV18 and TRBJ1-3, is NAGVMQNPRHLVRRRGQEARLRCSPMKGHSHVYWYRQLPEEGLKFMVYLQKENIIDESGMPKERFSAEFPKEGPSILRIQQVVRGDSAAYFCASTPNGPGPQSSGNTIYFGEGSWLTVV.

The chain carries TRBV15 and TRBJ1-2; 8 bases are shared with TRBD1. Germline assignment: CDR1 LNHNV and CDR2 YYDKDF (reference sequence). V lost 3 bases and J lost 6; bases outside the gene matches: 3. CDR3 size: 13 residues. The CDR3 DNA follows: TGTGCCACCAGCAGGGAGACAGGGGATGGCTACACCTTC. It specifies CATSRETGDGYTF. Supplemented by reference TRBV15 and TRBJ1-2, the full variable domain reads DAMVIQNPRYQVTQFGKPVTLSCSQTLNHNVMYWYQQKSSQAPKLLFHYYDKDFNNEADTPDNFQSRRPNTSFCFLDIRSPGLGDTAMYLCATSRETGDGYTFGSGTRLTVV.